A selection of T cell receptor beta chains follows, all from one sample in a study of naive and memory T cell subsets. From the UMI-ligation and nested PCR reads, TCRdb called clonotypes with MiXCR, one entry per CDR3 protein. The sample holds roughly 100,000 distinct CDR3 sequences, 14% seen once. The sequenced sample consisted of naive CD8+ T cells from blood. The receptor set was obtained from a human donor in good health. Each CDR3 is given with its conserved first and last residue. Fields, in order: J gene, V gene, clone size, CDR3 protein. Rows may omit the clone size; those that give it use once, few, many or a size class.

>TRBJ2-7|TRBV16|few
CASSQSAGTLSRDEQYF
>TRBJ1-3|TRBV6-1|few
CASSEALTVYQAGNTIYF
>TRBJ2-7|TRBV6-2/TRBV6-3|few
CASSSLGGQTYEQYF
>TRBJ1-1|TRBV6-5|.
CASSYTSQGNTEAFF
>TRBJ2-7|TRBV7-8|.
CASVPGQERDEQYF
>TRBJ1-1|TRBV27|.
CASSSPGGTGGSSTEAFF
>TRBJ2-1|TRBV5-6|.
CASSLGPQGAGEQFF
>TRBJ2-1|TRBV3-1|few
CASSQEYSYNEQFF
>TRBJ2-3|TRBV7-3|.
CASSRGGDTQYF
>TRBJ1-6|TRBV27|.
CASSGWSSPLHF
>TRBJ1-4|TRBV29-1|few
CSVEDLQVEGEKLFF
>TRBJ1-2|TRBV6-6|.
CASSKGRKYGYTF
>TRBJ2-1|TRBV12-3/TRBV12-4|.
CASSPFSYEQFF
>TRBJ2-1|TRBV9|few
CASSFNEGGGLSYNEQFF
>TRBJ2-7|TRBV12-3/TRBV12-4|.
CASSKSSYEQYF
>TRBJ2-1|TRBV5-6|.
CASSLGTGLATYNEQFF
>TRBJ1-1|TRBV7-8|.
CASSFRMNTEAFF
>TRBJ2-7|TRBV10-3|few
CAISVDSYEQYF
>TRBJ2-7|TRBV27|.
CASSSNLQGEAYEQYF
>TRBJ1-2|TRBV7-2|.
CASSPGTGYGYTF
>TRBJ2-3|TRBV5-1|.
CASSWNIDMGTDTQYF
>TRBJ1-6|TRBV5-4|.
CATRSPSSPLHF
>TRBJ2-7|TRBV5-5|few
CASSSQGITYEQYF
>TRBJ1-2|TRBV7-2|.
CASSSAGVRGVGGYTF
>TRBJ1-1|TRBV6-2/TRBV6-3|many
CASSYVREGGHTEAFF
>TRBJ1-4|TRBV12-3/TRBV12-4|.
CASQTGASEKLFF
>TRBJ1-4|TRBV28|.
CASSLEGGSSNEKLFF
>TRBJ2-5|TRBV7-9|few
CASSWGSRETQYF
>TRBJ2-7|TRBV25-1|.
CASSKIPGLETYEQYF
>TRBJ2-3|TRBV7-8|many
CASSLEGRSTDTQYF
>TRBJ2-7|TRBV11-2|.
CASSLGLRGYEQYF